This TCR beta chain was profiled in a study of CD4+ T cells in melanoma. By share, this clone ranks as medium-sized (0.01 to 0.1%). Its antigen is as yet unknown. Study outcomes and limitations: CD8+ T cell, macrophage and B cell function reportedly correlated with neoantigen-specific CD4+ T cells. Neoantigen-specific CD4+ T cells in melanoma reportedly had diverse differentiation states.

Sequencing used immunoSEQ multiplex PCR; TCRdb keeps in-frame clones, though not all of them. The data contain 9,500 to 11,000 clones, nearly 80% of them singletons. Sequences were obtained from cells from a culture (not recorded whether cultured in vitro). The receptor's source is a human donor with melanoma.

In DNA form, the CDR3 reads TGCAGTGCTAGTAAAGGCGTCTCAGATACGCAGTATTTT. Encoded protein: CSASKGVSDTQYF. V gene TRBV20-1 combines with J gene TRBJ2-3; no definite D call. The CDR3 totals 13 residues. Germline V gives CDR1 DFQATT, CDR2 SNEGSKA (reference sequence). Trimming cost V 3 bases and J 4 bases, with 11 bases left between them.